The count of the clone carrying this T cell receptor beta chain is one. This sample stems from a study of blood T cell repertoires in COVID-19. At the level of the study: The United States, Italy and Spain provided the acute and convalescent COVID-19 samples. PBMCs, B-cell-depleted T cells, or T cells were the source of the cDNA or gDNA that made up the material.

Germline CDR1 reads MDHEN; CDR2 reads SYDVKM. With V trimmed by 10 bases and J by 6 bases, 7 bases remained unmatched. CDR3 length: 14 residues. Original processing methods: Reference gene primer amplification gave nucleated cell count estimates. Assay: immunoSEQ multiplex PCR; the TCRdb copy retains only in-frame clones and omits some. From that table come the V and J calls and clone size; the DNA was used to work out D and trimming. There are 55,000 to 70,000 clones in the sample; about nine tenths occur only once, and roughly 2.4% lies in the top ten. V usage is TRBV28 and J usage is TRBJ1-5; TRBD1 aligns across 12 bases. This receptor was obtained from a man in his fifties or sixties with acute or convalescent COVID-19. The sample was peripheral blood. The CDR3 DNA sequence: TGTGCCACCCGAGGGACAGGGGGCCGTCAGCCCCAGCATTTT. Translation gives CATRGTGGRQPQHF.